Each of the 29 T cell receptor beta chains below was sequenced from the same sample in a study of radiotherapy plus CTLA-4 blockade in lung cancer. Libraries were prepared by immunoSEQ multiplex PCR; TCRdb keeps only in-frame clonotypes and omits some of them. Of around 45,000 clones detected, more than 70% appear once; the ten largest clones hold around 8%. The sequences come from peripheral blood, collected from a patient treated with radiotherapy plus ipilimumab. Receptors originate from a human donor with non-small cell lung cancer who had stable disease on radiotherapy plus ipilimumab.

The chain couples TRBV27 to TRBJ2-3; TRBD1 aligns across 7 bases. There are 18 residues in the CDR3. After removal of 0 bases from V and 2 bases from J, the junction contained 11 bases not matched to a gene. Per the germline V gene, CDR1 is MNHEY and CDR2 is SMNVEV (reference sequence). This chain's CDR3 is CASSLSMWNRGYTDTQYF. CDR3 in DNA: TGTGCCAGCAGTTTATCGATGTGGAACAGGGGCTACACAGATACGCAGTATTTT.

The rearrangement links TRBV10-3 to TRBJ2-2; 12 bases line up with TRBD2. The germline V gene has CDR1 ENHRY and CDR2 SYGVKD. Germline trimming cut 6 bases from V and 2 bases from J; bases unmatched to any gene: 4. The CDR3 has 16 amino acids. The CDR3 reads CAIRGTSGRNTGELFF. As DNA, the CDR3 is TGTGCCATCAGAGGGACTAGCGGGCGCAACACCGGGGAGCTGTTTTTT.

This clone was seen once. V gene TRBV9 combines with J gene TRBJ2-1; TRBD1 might be the D (5 bases). Per the germline V gene, CDR1 is SGDLS and CDR2 is YYNGEE. The CDR3 spans 14 residues. Between the trimmed V and J ends, which lost 4 bases and 6 bases, there was a span of 14 bases. The CDR3 DNA follows: TGTGCCAGCAGCCTTCAATCACAGGTCAATGAGCAGTTCTTC. Amino acid sequence: CASSLQSQVNEQFF.

The chain carries TRBV15 and TRBJ2-7; D not resolved. Per the germline V gene, CDR1 is LNHNV and CDR2 is YYDKDF (reference sequence). V gave up 0 bases and J gave up 5 bases, with 23 bases separating them. There are 18 residues in the CDR3. CDR3 coding DNA: TGTGCCACCAGCAGAGATTTTCTTCTGGGTCTAGGCGGCCACGAGCAGTACTTC. Translating it yields CATSRDFLLGLGGHEQYF. Complete variable domain (other parts from reference TRBV15 and TRBJ2-7): DAMVIQNPRYQVTQFGKPVTLSCSQTLNHNVMYWYQQKSSQAPKLLFHYYDKDFNNEADTPDNFQSRRPNTSFCFLDIRSPGLGDTAMYLCATSRDFLLGLGGHEQYFGPGTRLTVT.

This clone showed up just a few times. The chain carries TRBV19 and TRBJ2-5; 8 positions agree with TRBD1. CDR3 length: 16 amino acids. Germline V gives CDR1 LNHDA, CDR2 SQIVND (reference sequence). V lost 6 bases and J lost 2; bases outside the gene matches: 11. The CDR3 reads CASRPTGTGQQETQYF. In nucleotides, the CDR3 is TGTGCCAGTAGGCCAACCGGGACAGGACAGCAAGAGACCCAGTACTTC.

V usage is TRBV4-1 and J usage is TRBJ1-2, with D perhaps TRBD1 (5 bases). CDR1 and CDR2 (germline): MGHRA, YSYEKL. The CDR3 spans 16 residues. V shed 0 bases and J shed 3 bases, with 14 bases lying between them. The CDR3 DNA is TGCGCCAGCAGCCAAGATCGGGCCAGGGAAGACTATGGCTACACCTTC. Translated: CASSQDRAREDYGYTF.

This clone was seen a handful of times. The rearrangement links TRBV14 to TRBJ1-2, with a weak D call TRBD1 (5 bases). Germline loops: CDR1 SGHDN, CDR2 FVKESK. V was shortened by 5 bases and J by 0 bases, with 19 bases between the two germline ends. This CDR3 spans 17 amino acids. DNA of the CDR3: TGTGCCAGCAGCGGCCTTACATGGGACTCAGCTAACTATGGCTACACCTTC. Its protein is CASSGLTWDSANYGYTF. Full variable domain (rest looked up from reference TRBV14 and TRBJ1-2): EAGVTQFPSHSVIEKGQTVTLRCDPISGHDNLYWYRRVMGKEIKFLLHFVKESKQDESGMPNNRFLAERTGGTYSTLKVQPAELEDSGVYFCASSGLTWDSANYGYTFGSGTRLTVV.

The genes are TRBV11-2 and TRBJ2-2, with 7 bases matching TRBD1. Germline trimming cut 6 bases from V and 0 bases from J; bases unmatched to any gene: 4. CDR1 is SGHAT and CDR2 is FQNNGV in the germline V gene. This CDR3 comprises 15 residues. This CDR3 reads CASSVGQSNTGELFF. The CDR3 DNA is TGTGCCAGCAGTGTGGGACAGTCGAACACCGGGGAGCTGTTTTTT.

For this clone: The junction does not match germline at one end; this may be a read error. This chain joins TRBV5-1 and TRBJ2-7; D is possibly TRBD1 or TRBD2 (5 bases each). Looked up from germline, CDR1 is SGHRS and CDR2 is YFSETQ. CDR3 length equals 15 residues. The CDR3 loop reads CASSLEQVPRGEQYF. In DNA, the CDR3 is TGTGCCAGCAGCTTGGAACAGGTCCCCCGAGGGGAACAGTACTTC.

This chain links TRBV19 with TRBJ1-5; 9 nucleotides agree with TRBD1. CDR1 and CDR2 (germline): LNHDA, SQIVND (reference sequence). This CDR3 region has 15 residues. Losses at the gene ends were 3 bases for V and 7 bases for J; bases not matched to a gene: 7. The CDR3: CASSIGQGFVQPQHF. CDR3 sequence (DNA): TGTGCCAGTAGTATCGGACAGGGGTTTGTCCAGCCCCAGCATTTT.

This clone was detected only a few times. The rearrangement links TRBV7-3 to TRBJ2-1, with D unresolved. CDR3 length: 15 residues. The V and J ends lost 2 bases and 3 bases respectively, with 11 bases between them. CDR1 SGHTA and CDR2 FQGTGA come from the germline V gene. The CDR3 protein is CASSLQRSYYNEQFF. CDR3 bases: TGTGCCAGCAGCTTACAGCGCTCCTACTACAATGAGCAGTTCTTC.

In its sample, this clone was seen a few times. The chain recombines TRBV28 with TRBJ1-6; unclear D gene. With 2 bases removed from V and 6 bases from J, the gap between germline ends came to 2 bases. This CDR3 is 12 amino acids long. Germline V gene sequence: CDR1 MDHEN, CDR2 SYDVKM. The CDR3 reads CASSLLNSPLHF. CDR3 nucleotides: TGTGCCAGCAGTTTACTTAATTCACCCCTCCACTTT. The full variable domain, rest sourced from reference TRBV28 and TRBJ1-6, is DVKVTQSSRYLVKRTGEKVFLECVQDMDHENMFWYRQDPGLGLRLIYFSYDVKMKEKGDIPEGYSVSREKKERFSLILESASTNQTSMYLCASSLLNSPLHFGNGTRLTVT.

V usage is TRBV25-1 and J usage is TRBJ2-2, with 10 bases aligning to TRBD2. Germline V gives CDR1 MGHDK, CDR2 SYGVNS. V dropped 1 base and J dropped 4; count of bases not matched to a gene: 6. The CDR3 consists of 17 residues. The CDR3 DNA reads TGTGCCAGCAGTGAATGGGGAGCGGGGGGGTGCACCGGGGAGCTGTTTTTT. Amino acid sequence: CASSEWGAGGCTGELFF.

This clone was seen only a few times. This chain links TRBV9 with TRBJ2-3; 7 bases align to TRBD2. This CDR3 contains 12 residues. Germline V gene data show CDR1 as SGDLS and CDR2 as YYNGEE. V trimming: 3 bases; J trimming: 13 bases; junction bases outside the gene matches: 8. The CDR3 region is CASSGSGWPEYF. CDR3 nucleotide sequence: TGTGCCAGCAGCGGTAGCGGGTGGCCGGAGTATTTT. The whole variable domain, remainder taken from reference TRBV9 and TRBJ2-3, is DSGVTQTPKHLITATGQRVTLRCSPRSGDLSVYWYQQSLDQGLQFLIQYYNGEERAKGNILERFSAQQFPDLHSELNLSSLELGDSALYFCASSGSGWPEYFGPGTRLTVL.

V usage is TRBV28 and J usage is TRBJ2-5, with TRBD1 identical over 7 bases. Trimming removed 4 bases from V and 4 bases from J; junction bases left unmatched: 3. Per the germline V gene, CDR1 is MDHEN and CDR2 is SYDVKM. CDR3 length: 13 residues. CDR3: CASSSGQLETQYF. The CDR3 region has the DNA TGTGCCAGCAGTTCGGGACAGTTAGAGACCCAGTACTTC. The full variable domain, in which reference TRBV28 and TRBJ2-5 provide the parts outside the CDR3, is DVKVTQSSRYLVKRTGEKVFLECVQDMDHENMFWYRQDPGLGLRLIYFSYDVKMKEKGDIPEGYSVSREKKERFSLILESASTNQTSMYLCASSSGQLETQYFGPGTRLLVL.

The CDR3 nucleotides are TGTGCCAGCAGCTTAGGTTTGGACAGCTCCTATGGCTACACCTTC. This translates into CASSLGLDSSYGYTF. The V call is TRBV7-8, the J call TRBJ1-2; D might be TRBD1 (6 bases). Trimming removed 1 base from V and 4 bases from J, with 13 bases in between. CDR1 is SGHVS, CDR2 FQNEAQ, per germline. The CDR3 is 15 residues long.

The chain has TRBV30 and TRBJ1-2; D remains unclear. CDR1 is GTSNPN and CDR2 is SVGIG in the germline V gene (reference sequence). The CDR3 is 15 residues long. With 0 bases removed from V and 5 bases from J, the gap between germline ends came to 16 bases. As DNA, the CDR3 is TGTGCCTGGAGTGTACCGGGCCTAGGGAAGTATGGCTACACCTTC. This sequence encodes CAWSVPGLGKYGYTF.

The rearrangement joins TRBV2 to TRBJ1-5, with 7 bases identical to TRBD1. V shed 8 bases and J 6 bases; nucleotides not matched to a gene: 13. The CDR3 contains 15 residues. Germline values: CDR1 SNHLY, CDR2 FYNNEI. The CDR3 nucleotides read TGTGCCAGCCGACAGGGTTGGCGGGTCGGTCAGCCCCAGCATTTT. Its translation is CASRQGWRVGQPQHF.

The CDR3 loop is CASSAEGGGTDTQYF. The DNA for the CDR3 is TGCGCCAGCAGTGCGGAGGGGGGAGGCACAGATACGCAGTATTTT. The gene calls are TRBV10-1 and TRBJ2-3, with D perhaps being TRBD1 or TRBD2 (6 bases each). CDR1 and CDR2 from the germline V gene are WNHNN and SYGVQD (reference sequence). V was shortened by 4 bases and J by 1 base, with 12 bases between the two germline ends. The CDR3 runs 15 residues.

The J gene is TRBJ1-4, the V gene TRBV19; 9 bases align to TRBD1. After removal of 6 bases from V and 6 bases from J, the junction contained 14 bases not matched to a gene. The CDR3 length is 17 residues. Looked up from germline, CDR1 is LNHDA and CDR2 is SQIVND (reference sequence). The CDR3 loop reads CASRPDRGETSDEKLFF. DNA of the CDR3: TGTGCCAGTAGACCCGACAGGGGGGAAACATCGGATGAAAAACTGTTTTTT.

In this sample, this clone turned up once. The V call is TRBV4-2, the J call TRBJ1-2; TRBD1 agrees at 11 bases. Unmatched junction bases numbered 3, after V lost 0 bases and J lost 6 bases. CDR3 length: 15 amino acids. CDR1 and CDR2 from the germline V gene are LGHNA and YNFKEQ. CDR3 DNA sequence: TGTGCCAGCAGCCAAGAGGGACAGGGGGGGAATGGCTACACCTTC. Protein product: CASSQEGQGGNGYTF.

This chain connects TRBV10-3 to TRBJ1-2; 8 nucleotides match TRBD1. Per germline, CDR1 ENHRY and CDR2 SYGVKD. Trimming cost V 5 bases and J 7 bases; bases outside gene matches: 9. This CDR3 region has 14 residues. CDR3 sequence (DNA): TGTGCCATCAGTCCCCCGGACAGGGCCATTGGCTACACCTTC. Amino acids: CAISPPDRAIGYTF.

The chain has TRBV15 and TRBJ2-1; D gene unclear. The V gene lost 0 bases and the J gene lost 7 bases, with 7 bases spanning the gap. The V gene's germline CDR1 is LNHNV and CDR2 YYDKDF (reference sequence). This CDR3 region has 13 residues. For the CDR3, the DNA is TGTGCCACCAGCAGAGATCGGCTGAATGAGCAGTTCTTC. It yields the protein CATSRDRLNEQFF.

This clone was seen a few times. This chain links TRBV19 with TRBJ2-7, with a possible D match to TRBD1 (6 bases). V was shortened by 5 bases and J by 3 bases, with 11 bases between the two germline ends. CDR1 is LNHDA and CDR2 is SQIVND in the germline V gene (reference sequence). This CDR3 contains 13 residues. CDR3 loop: CASSRGQIYEQYF. The CDR3 DNA reads as TGTGCCAGTAGTCGAGGACAGATCTACGAGCAGTACTTC.

Points on this clone: The germline gene is not matched at one end of the junction; a read error may be the cause. The V and J genes are TRBV25-1 and TRBJ1-2; TRBD1 aligns across 7 bases. Per the germline V gene, CDR1 is MGHDK and CDR2 is SYGVNS. The CDR3 is 12 residues long. DNA of the CDR3: TGTGTCAGCAGTCGGACAGGCGATGGCTACACCTTC. Translation gives CVSSRTGDGYTF.

As DNA, the CDR3 is TGTGCCAGCGGGCCGAGTTCTATCAGCAATCAGCCCCAGCATTTT. Translating it yields CASGPSSISNQPQHF. The rearrangement uses TRBV6-5 and TRBJ1-5; no definite D call. CDR1 is MNHEY, CDR2 SVGAGI, per germline. This CDR3 is 15 amino acids long. Trimming shortened V by 8 bases and J by 1 base, and 15 bases separated the two germline ends.

This clone was counted a single time. The DNA for the CDR3 is TGCGCCAGCAAATACGATGGAGAGTGGAACACTGAAGCTTTCTTT. Its translation: CASKYDGEWNTEAFF. J is TRBJ1-1 and V is TRBV5-1, with D unclear. This CDR3 region has 15 residues. V shed 6 bases and J shed 1 base, with 16 bases lying between them. Germline V gene data show CDR1 as SGHRS and CDR2 as YFSETQ. The full variable domain, its missing parts supplied by reference TRBV5-1 and TRBJ1-1, is KAGVTQTPRYLIKTRGQQVTLSCSPISGHRSVSWYQQTPGQGLQFLFEYFSETQRNKGNFPGRFSGRQFSNSRSEMNVSTLELGDSALYLCASKYDGEWNTEAFFGQGTRLTVV.

The gene calls are TRBV5-1 and TRBJ1-3; D unresolved. Trimming took 1 base from V and 1 from J, leaving 6 bases between them. The CDR3 has 14 residues. The germline gives CDR1 SGHRS, CDR2 YFSETQ. The CDR3 coding sequence is TGCGCCAGCAGCTTGCAAGGATCTGGAAACACCATATATTTT. Protein: CASSLQGSGNTIYF.

As for this clone: A read error likely explains this, since a far larger clone differs by one base. In the same sample, other DNA sequences code for this CDR3. In DNA, the CDR3 is TGTGCCAGCAGTTACGACAGCAATCAGCCTCAGCATTTT. It codes for CASSYDSNQPQHF. The gene calls are TRBV6-5 and TRBJ1-5, with D possibly being TRBD1 (5 bases). Germline V gene sequence: CDR1 MNHEY, CDR2 SVGAGI. This CDR3 contains 13 residues.